Listed below are T cell receptor beta chains from one sample, sequenced in a study of cytomegalovirus exposure and HLA in healthy donors. Clones were read by immunoSEQ multiplex PCR, and TCRdb kept only the in-frame ones, dropping some. Of just over 150,000 clones in the sample, over 75% were seen once. Source material: PBMCs. All receptors come from a woman in her 30s in good health and CMV-seronegative. Each CDR3 is given with its conserved first and last residue. A D gene is named only where the DNA matches it firmly. Some rows have no size entry. The others give once, few or many, or a class for an expanded clone.

j_gene	abundance	d_gene	v_gene	CDR3aa	CDR3nt
TRBJ2-1	once	TRBD2	TRBV5-4	CASSYHPRGGSYNEQFF	TGTGCCAGCAGCTATCATCCTCGGGGGGGATCTTACAATGAGCAGTTCTTC
TRBJ2-7	few	TRBD1	TRBV5-4	CASSIGTGGGEQYF	TGTGCCAGCAGCATTGGGACAGGGGGCGGCGAGCAGTACTTC
TRBJ2-7	.	.	TRBV18	CASSPRGYEQYF	TGTGCCAGCTCACCTAGGGGGTACGAGCAGTACTTC
TRBJ2-7	.	.	TRBV4-1	CASSLGHSSYEQYF	TGCGCCAGCAGCCTTGGACATAGCTCCTACGAGCAGTACTTC
TRBJ2-1	.	TRBD2	TRBV5-1	CASSLAVTSGGANEQFF	TGCGCCAGCAGCTTGGCGGTGACTAGCGGGGGGGCTAATGAGCAGTTCTTC
TRBJ1-2	.	TRBD1	TRBV19	CASSIPGQGNTDTF	TGTGCCAGTAGTATACCAGGACAGGGGAATACGGACACCTTC
TRBJ2-7	.	TRBD1	TRBV4-2	CASSQVAGTGSSYEQYF	TGTGCCAGCAGCCAGGTCGCCGGGACAGGGTCGTCGTACGAGCAGTACTTC
TRBJ1-1	.	.	TRBV5-1	CASSLPGNTEAFF	TGCGCCAGCAGCTTGCCAGGGAACACTGAAGCTTTCTTT
TRBJ2-5	.	TRBD2	TRBV7-7	CASSRYERGPQETQYF	TGTGCTAGCAGCCGCTACGAGCGGGGTCCCCAAGAGACCCAGTACTTC
TRBJ2-7	few	TRBD1	TRBV27	CASSFRQGPKRYF	TGTGCCAGCAGTTTCCGACAGGGCCCTAAGAGGTACTTC
TRBJ2-5	.	TRBD2	TRBV5-1	CASSLETSGGPTQYF	TGCGCCAGCAGCTTGGAGACTAGCGGGGGCCCAACCCAGTACTTC
TRBJ1-2	.	TRBD1	TRBV25-1	CASLFSRGQGRDYGYTF	TGTGCCAGCCTATTTTCCCGGGGACAGGGGCGGGACTATGGCTACACCTTC
TRBJ2-1	.	.	TRBV30	CAWSLAPVVDEQFF	TGTGCCTGGAGTCTCGCTCCGGTAGTCGATGAGCAGTTCTTC
TRBJ2-1	.	TRBD2	TRBV5-4	CASSLGGRTSYNEQFF	TGTGCCAGCAGTTTGGGGGGGAGGACATCCTACAATGAGCAGTTCTTC
TRBJ2-1	.	.	TRBV9	CASSSRLEGYNEQFF	TGTGCCAGCAGCTCACGACTAGAGGGGTACAATGAGCAGTTCTTC
TRBJ1-6	.	.	TRBV6-1	CASSEGQYSPLHF	TGTGCCAGCAGTGAAGGACAGTATTCACCCCTCCACTTT
TRBJ1-1	.	.	TRBV5-1	CASKRDNMNTEAFF	TGCGCCAGCAAACGGGACAACATGAACACTGAAGCTTTCTTT
TRBJ1-5	.	.	TRBV7-9	CASSLGLGQPQHF	TGTGCCAGCAGCTTAGGACTGGGTCAGCCCCAGCATTTT
TRBJ2-1	once	.	TRBV19	CASSFSPPYRFF	TGTGCCAGTAGTTTTAGCCCGCCCTATCGGTTCTTC
TRBJ2-5	.	TRBD2	TRBV5-1	CASSLAGTSEETQYF	TGCGCCAGCAGCTTGGCCGGGACTAGCGAAGAGACCCAGTACTTC
TRBJ1-2	.	.	TRBV6-5	CASSYLLPDNFYGYTF	TGTGCCAGCAGTTACCTTCTCCCGGACAACTTCTATGGCTACACCTTC
TRBJ1-1	.	TRBD1	TRBV6-5	CASSVRDRVYLAFF	TGTGCCAGCAGTGTTCGGGACAGGGTGTATTTAGCTTTCTTT
TRBJ2-3	.	.	TRBV19	CASSIQGGADTQYF	TGTGCCAGTAGTATCCAGGGGGGTGCAGATACGCAGTATTTT
TRBJ1-3	.	.	TRBV18	CASSGTLVSNTIYF	TGTGCCAGCTCAGGGACACTGGTTTCAAACACCATATATTTT
TRBJ2-3	.	.	TRBV13	CASSSILGKLADTQYF	TGTGCCAGCAGCTCCATACTAGGAAAGTTGGCAGATACGCAGTATTTT
TRBJ2-2	.	.	TRBV27	CASSLNRGGNTGELFF	TGTGCCAGCAGTTTAAACAGGGGAGGTAACACCGGGGAGCTGTTTTTT
TRBJ1-1	.	.	TRBV5-1	CASSLSVPGGEAFF	TGCGCCAGCAGCCTCTCGGTCCCGGGGGGTGAAGCTTTCTTT
TRBJ1-2	few	TRBD1	TRBV5-1	CASSKGQGAVFGYTF	TGCGCCAGCAGCAAAGGACAGGGGGCAGTTTTTGGCTACACCTTC
TRBJ1-1	.	TRBD1	TRBV19	CASSSRTGRPDTEAFF	TGTGCCAGTAGTAGCCGGACAGGTCGTCCGGACACTGAAGCTTTCTTT
TRBJ2-2	.	.	TRBV6-5	CASSYTVSNTGELFF	TGTGCCAGCAGTTACACGGTATCGAACACCGGGGAGCTGTTTTTT
TRBJ2-2	few	TRBD2	TRBV6-6	CASGGGALQTGELFF	TGTGCCAGCGGCGGGGGGGCCCTTCAAACCGGGGAGCTGTTTTTT